This T cell receptor beta chain was profiled in a study of T cells in Graves' hyperthyroidism and ophthalmopathy. About this clonotype: Antigen: not known.

Findings and limits, study-wide: In simple terms, a model built on 13 V-J features told ophthalmopathy apart from stable hyperthyroidism. The blood repertoire included most of the expanded thyroid clonotypes above 0.001.

Trimming cost V 4 bases and J 0 bases, with 13 bases left between them. The CDR3 sequence is 15 residues long. Germline V gene sequence: CDR1 LNHDA, CDR2 SQIVND (reference sequence). There were TCR beta CDR3 regions amplified from RNA transcripts. The TCR CDR3 first-round RT-PCR relied on the HTBI primer set. TCRdb itself ran the multiplex PCR reads through MiXCR, one entry per CDR3 protein. The sample lists approximately 300,000 distinct CDR3 sequences, more than 15% occurring once. The specimen sequenced was blood. This rearrangement joins TRBV19 to TRBJ2-7; D unresolved. This TCR was sampled from a woman aged 55-69 years with Graves' ophthalmopathy. The CDR3 reads CASSTTLYYSYEQYF. CDR3 in DNA: TGTGCCAGTAGTACGACCCTTTACTACTCCTACGAGCAGTACTTC.